Below are 14 T cell receptor beta chains sequenced from a single sample in a study of blood T cell repertoires in COVID-19. TCRdb keeps only in-frame clones here, not all; method: immunoSEQ multiplex PCR. The table shows 84,000 or so clones, with approximately 80% occurring only once. Sequenced sample: peripheral blood. The receptors shown here come from a woman older than 75 with acute or convalescent COVID-19.

The rearrangement joins TRBV19 to TRBJ1-6; 8 positions match TRBD1. V lost 6 bases and J lost 12; bases outside the gene matches: 7. CDR1 is LNHDA, CDR2 SQIVND, per germline (reference sequence). CDR3 length: 13 amino acids. This CDR3 is CASRTGQGGPLHF. In DNA form, the CDR3 reads TGTGCCAGTAGAACAGGACAGGGAGGACCCCTCCACTTT.

The chain combines TRBV15 with TRBJ2-5; 13 nucleotides match TRBD2. Germline CDR1 LNHNV, CDR2 YYDKDF (reference sequence). The CDR3 loop spans 15 amino acids. The J segment lost 4 bases and the V segment lost 5 bases, leaving 4 bases of the junction unmatched. CDR3 in amino acids: CATSARTSGGETQYF. The CDR3 DNA reads as TGTGCCACCAGCGCCCGGACTAGCGGGGGAGAGACCCAGTACTTC.

CDR3 in DNA: TGTGCCAGCAGACTCCGGGAGACGAACACCGGGGAGCTGTTTTTT. Translation: CASRLRETNTGELFF. The rearrangement uses TRBV28 and TRBJ2-2; tentatively, D is TRBD2 (6 bases). This CDR3 contains 15 residues. CDR1 MDHEN and CDR2 SYDVKM come from the germline V gene. Trimming pared 6 bases from V and 0 bases from J, leaving 11 bases between.

Regarding this clone: At one end the junction does not follow the germline gene, possibly because of a read error. This chain uses TRBV27 with TRBJ2-7, with 13 bases fitting TRBD2. This CDR3 comprises 12 residues. Looked up from germline, CDR1 is MNHEY and CDR2 is SMNVEV (reference sequence). The CDR3 coding sequence is TGCGCTTCGGGACTAGCGGGGTACGAGCAGTACTTC. Translated: CASGLAGYEQYF.

The CDR3 loop is CASSPGTGNYGTQYF. CDR3 nucleotide sequence: TGTGCCAGCAGCCCCGGGACAGGGAATTACGGGACCCAGTACTTC. V gene TRBV7-3 combines with J gene TRBJ2-5; 9 positions agree with TRBD1. This CDR3 spans 15 amino acids. The V gene end was trimmed by 5 bases and the J gene end by 7 bases; junction bases not matched to a gene: 11. Germline assignment: CDR1 SGHTA and CDR2 FQGTGA.

The chain couples TRBV30 to TRBJ2-7; tentative D call: TRBD2 (5 bases). CDR3 size: 13 residues. Germline values: CDR1 GTSNPN, CDR2 SVGIG (reference sequence). Trimming pared 1 base from V and 3 bases from J, leaving 10 bases between. CDR3 amino acids: CAWSEDGSYEQYF. The DNA for the CDR3 is TGTGCCTGGAGTGAAGATGGGAGCTACGAGCAGTACTTC.

The chain has TRBV3-1 (or the pseudogene TRBV3-2) and TRBJ2-7; TRBD1 matches 8 bases. CDR1 is LGHDT and CDR2 is YNNKEL in the germline V gene (reference sequence). This CDR3 spans 13 amino acids. Trimming at V came to 4 bases and at J to 3 bases, leaving 2 bases not matched to a gene. Here the CDR3 DNA reads TGTGCCAGCAGCCGGGACAGGAGCTACGAGCAGTACTTC. Translating it yields CASSRDRSYEQYF.

The rearrangement uses TRBV6-5 and TRBJ1-3, with D hard to call. The germline CDR1 and CDR2 sequences are MNHEY and SVGAGI. This CDR3 is built from 15 residues. V gave up 8 bases and J gave up 0 bases, with 14 bases separating them. The CDR3 loop is CASAGPGFSGNTIYF. Here the CDR3 DNA reads TGTGCCAGCGCGGGCCCGGGGTTCTCTGGAAACACCATATATTTT.

The chain has TRBV28 and TRBJ1-2; D unresolved. The CDR3 runs 13 residues. Germline assignment: CDR1 MDHEN and CDR2 SYDVKM. Trimming pared 6 bases from V and 2 bases from J, leaving 10 bases between. This CDR3 reads CASSLDTNYGYTF. The DNA for the CDR3 is TGTGCCAGCAGCCTTGACACAAACTATGGCTACACCTTC.

The chain recombines TRBV3-1 (or the pseudogene TRBV3-2) with TRBJ2-4; the match to TRBD2 covers 9 bases. CDR1 is LGHDT, CDR2 YNNKEL, per germline (reference sequence). The ends lost 1 base at V and 0 bases at J; junction bases unmatched: 1. The CDR3 spans 16 residues. CDR3 sequence reads: CASSQGGGGAKNIQYF. The CDR3 bases are TGTGCCAGCAGCCAAGGCGGGGGGGGAGCCAAAAACATTCAGTACTTC.

The rearrangement links TRBV3-1 (or the pseudogene TRBV3-2) to TRBJ2-7; TRBD2 matches 8 bases. The CDR3 runs to 15 residues. The germline gives CDR1 LGHDT, CDR2 YNNKEL (reference sequence). The V gene end was trimmed by 1 base and the J gene end by 4 bases; junction bases not matched to a gene: 6. The CDR3 nucleotides read TGTGCCAGCAGCCAAGGCGGGGGGTTAAATTACGAGCAGTACTTC. It encodes CASSQGGGLNYEQYF.

This chain links TRBV6-2 or TRBV6-3 with TRBJ1-2, with D possibly TRBD1 on 6 matching bases. Germline lookup yields CDR1 MNHEY and CDR2 SVGEGT. The CDR3 loop spans 13 amino acids. The V gene lost 4 bases and the J gene lost 4 bases, with 10 bases spanning the gap. CDR3 loop: CASSFVGAYGYTF. DNA of the CDR3: TGTGCCAGCAGTTTTGTGGGGGCCTATGGCTACACCTTC.

The chain uses TRBV29-1 and TRBJ1-2; 11 positions match TRBD1. The CDR3 loop spans 14 amino acids. Germline V gene data show CDR1 as SQVTM and CDR2 as ANQGSEA. Trimming cost V 8 bases and J 3 bases; bases outside gene matches: 8. As DNA, the CDR3 is TGCAGCTACTCCGGACAGGGGGCGGACTATGGCTACACCTTC. Its translation is CSYSGQGADYGYTF.

The rearrangement joins TRBV19 to TRBJ1-5, with D possibly being TRBD1 (6 bases). There are 14 residues in the CDR3. V shed 6 bases and J shed 5 bases, with 14 bases lying between them. Germline CDR1 is LNHDA and CDR2 is SQIVND (reference sequence). The CDR3 protein is CASSQGQTYQPQHF. Written as DNA, the CDR3 is TGTGCCAGTAGCCAAGGACAGACGTATCAGCCCCAGCATTTT.